This T cell receptor beta chain was obtained from a study of blood T cells in healthy people across ages. Study-wide context: Template switching captured about one barcoded beta molecule per two T cells.

Sample-barcoded 5' priming and a J-beta primer mix drove a second PCR of about 7 to 11 cycles. Each TCR beta cDNA got a 12-nucleotide random molecular identifier. TCRdb ran MiXCR on the 5' RACE reads and lists one entry per CDR3 protein. The data show 1,500,000 or so distinct CDR3 sequences, roughly 43% seen once. Isolated per sample were at least 6 million PBMCs. V dropped 6 bases and J dropped 2; count of bases not matched to a gene: 10. This CDR3 has 15 residues. The sample was blood. V gene TRBV12-3 or TRBV12-4 combines with J gene TRBJ2-7; 7 bases agree with TRBD2. The clonotype was recovered from a woman aged 18-35 years in good health. CDR3 protein: CASSTGASGPYEQYF. DNA for the CDR3: TGTGCCAGCAGCACTGGGGCTAGCGGCCCCTACGAGCAGTACTTC.